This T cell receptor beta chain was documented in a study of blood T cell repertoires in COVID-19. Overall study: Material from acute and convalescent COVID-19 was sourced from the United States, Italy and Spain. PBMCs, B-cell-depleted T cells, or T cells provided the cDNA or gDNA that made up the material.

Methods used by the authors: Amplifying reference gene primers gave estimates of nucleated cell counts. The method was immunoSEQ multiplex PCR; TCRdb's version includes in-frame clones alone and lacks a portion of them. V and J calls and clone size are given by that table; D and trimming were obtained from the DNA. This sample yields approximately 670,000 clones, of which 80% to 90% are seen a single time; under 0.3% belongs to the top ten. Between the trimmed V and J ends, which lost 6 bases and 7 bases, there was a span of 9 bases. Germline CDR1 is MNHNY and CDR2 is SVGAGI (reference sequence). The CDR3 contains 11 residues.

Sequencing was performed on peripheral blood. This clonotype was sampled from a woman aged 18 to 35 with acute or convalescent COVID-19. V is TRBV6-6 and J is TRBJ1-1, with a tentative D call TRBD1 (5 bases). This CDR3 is CASSLTGEAFF. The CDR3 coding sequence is TGTGCCAGCAGCCTAACAGGTGAAGCTTTCTTT.